The rows below give T cell receptor beta chains drawn from one sample of a study of identical twins. TCRdb called the 5' RACE reads again in MiXCR, with one record for every CDR3 protein. The data show around 340,000 distinct CDR3 sequences, roughly an eighth seen once. This sample also belongs to another study, concerning yellow fever vaccine responses in identical twins.

Sequenced input: CD8+ T cells sorted from blood. The source is a young woman in good health. CDR3s include the opening cysteine and the closing phenylalanine or tryptophan. The D gene is left open where the match is weak. Clone size is not always given. Where it is, it says once, few, many or a class for expanded clones.

>.|16|TRBJ1-2|many|TRBV5-1
CASSLTGTQANYGYTF
TGCGCCAGCAGCTTGACTGGGACACAAGCTAACTATGGCTACACCTTC
>TRBD1|12|TRBJ1-4|many|TRBV7-9
CASSDRVDTLFF
TGTGCCAGCAGCGACAGGGTAGATACACTGTTTTTT
>.|17|TRBJ2-4|few|TRBV28
CATGPLTAALAKNIQYF
TGTGCCACCGGGCCTCTGACAGCCGCTCTAGCCAAAAACATTCAGTACTTC
>.|13|TRBJ2-3|.|TRBV29-1
CSVLQKSTDTQYF
TGCAGCGTTCTACAGAAAAGCACAGATACGCAGTATTTT
>TRBD2|16|TRBJ2-1|.|TRBV19
CASSIASTSVYNEQFF
TGTGCCAGTAGTATAGCCTCGACTAGCGTATACAATGAGCAGTTCTTC
>.|16|TRBJ2-1|few|TRBV24-1
CATSDRDLSSYNEQFF
TGTGCCACCAGTGACAGGGACTTGAGCTCCTACAATGAGCAGTTCTTC
>.|12|TRBJ1-1|.|TRBV12-3/TRBV12-4
CASSDPGHVAFF
TGTGCCAGCAGCGACCCAGGTCACGTAGCTTTCTTT
>.|14|TRBJ2-1|.|TRBV11-2
CASSLDSGRGEQFF
TGTGCCAGCAGCTTAGATTCCGGGCGTGGCGAGCAGTTCTTC
>TRBD2|16|TRBJ2-3|.|TRBV4-2
CASSQEERESVDTQYF
TGTGCCAGCAGCCAAGAGGAGCGGGAGAGTGTAGATACGCAGTATTTT
>.|13|TRBJ1-4|few|TRBV7-9
CASSPRQNEKLFF
TGTGCCAGCAGCCCCCGACAGAATGAAAAACTGTTTTTT
>TRBD2|17|TRBJ2-2|.|TRBV11-2
CASSQSGLAGITGELFF
TGTGCCAGCAGCCAATCAGGGCTAGCGGGAATAACCGGGGAGCTGTTTTTT
>.|14|TRBJ2-7|.|TRBV10-3
CAISETTDSYEQYF
TGTGCCATCAGTGAAACGACGGATTCCTACGAGCAGTACTTC
>.|13|TRBJ2-4|.|TRBV4-1
CASSQGTKNIQYF
TGCGCCAGCAGCCAAGGGACCAAAAACATTCAGTACTTC
>.|17|TRBJ2-3|few|TRBV20-1
CSARDWGQATSTDTQYF
TGCAGTGCTAGAGATTGGGGCCAGGCTACCTCCACAGATACGCAGTATTTT
>TRBD2|17|TRBJ2-1|few|TRBV15
CATSRDSGGFIQDEQFF
TGTGCCACCAGCAGAGATTCGGGGGGGTTTATACAAGATGAGCAGTTCTTC
>.|16|TRBJ2-1|few|TRBV20-1
CSASWGPLLVGNEQFF
TGCAGTGCTAGTTGGGGTCCCCTACTAGTGGGCAATGAGCAGTTCTTC
>.|13|TRBJ2-7|.|TRBV9
CASSVGTAYEQYF
TGTGCCAGCAGCGTAGGGACTGCCTACGAGCAGTACTTC
>.|15|TRBJ2-5|many|TRBV7-2
CASSSRIEGKETQYF
TGTGCCAGCAGCTCCCGGATAGAGGGGAAAGAGACCCAGTACTTC
>TRBD1|16|TRBJ1-1|.|TRBV27
CASSLLGTGENTEAFF
TGTGCCAGCAGTTTATTAGGGACAGGTGAGAACACTGAAGCTTTCTTT
>.|15|TRBJ2-1|many|TRBV24-1
CATSDFGTHYNEQFF
TGTGCCACCAGTGATTTCGGGACTCACTACAATGAGCAGTTCTTC
>.|14|TRBJ2-7|.|TRBV9
CASSVGATSDEQYF
TGTGCCAGCAGCGTAGGGGCCACCTCGGACGAGCAGTACTTC
>TRBD2|18|TRBJ2-3|.|TRBV11-2
CASSRGLAVPLGTDTQYF
TGTGCCAGCTCGCGGGGACTAGCGGTTCCCTTGGGGACAGATACGCAGTATTTT
>.|13|TRBJ1-1|.|TRBV27
CASMGSPNTEAFF
TGTGCCAGCATGGGCAGTCCGAACACTGAAGCTTTCTTT
>.|14|TRBJ2-3|.|TRBV19
CASSMTENTDTQYF
TGTGCCAGTAGTATGACGGAAAACACAGATACGCAGTATTTT
>TRBD1|16|TRBJ2-1|.|TRBV7-6
CASSLPAGQGSDEQFF
TGTGCCAGCAGCTTACCTGCGGGACAGGGCTCCGATGAGCAGTTCTTC
>.|15|TRBJ2-1|.|TRBV4-2
CAISPRVAADNEQFF
TGTGCCATCAGCCCCAGGGTTGCAGCGGACAATGAGCAGTTCTTC
>.|11|TRBJ2-3|.|TRBV7-9
CAIGVPDTQYF
TGTGCCATCGGGGTCCCGGATACGCAGTATTTT
>.|14|TRBJ2-3|.|TRBV10-2
CASSVAGTTDTQYF
TGCGCCAGCAGTGTGGCGGGAACCACAGATACGCAGTATTTT
>TRBD2|14|TRBJ2-1|few|TRBV5-6
CASSPGGDYNEQFF
TGTGCCAGCAGCCCGGGGGGGGATTACAATGAGCAGTTCTTC
>.|16|TRBJ2-1|.|TRBV9
CASSVGSGLLRDEQFF
TGTGCCAGCAGCGTAGGTAGCGGCCTACTTAGGGATGAGCAGTTCTTC
>TRBD2|15|TRBJ2-7|.|TRBV27
CASSRASSGTYEQYF
TGTGCCAGCAGTAGAGCGTCTAGCGGTACCTACGAGCAGTACTTC
>.|12|TRBJ2-3|once|TRBV10-2
CASSAGSDTQYF
TGCGCCAGCAGTGCGGGGTCAGATACGCAGTATTTT
>TRBD2|15|TRBJ2-3|many|TRBV20-1
CSASRTSGITDTQYF
TGCAGTGCTAGCCGGACTAGCGGGATTACAGATACGCAGTATTTT
>.|15|TRBJ1-1|.|TRBV20-1
CSARDLYVLSTEAFF
TGCAGTGCTAGAGATCTCTATGTGCTGAGCACTGAAGCTTTCTTT
>.|15|TRBJ1-4|.|TRBV2
CASSEAGNRNEKLFF
TGTGCCAGCAGTGAAGCGGGTAATAGGAATGAAAAACTGTTTTTT
>.|14|TRBJ2-7|many|TRBV7-9
CASSLAMAVQEQYF
TGTGCCAGCAGCTTAGCGATGGCAGTGCAGGAGCAGTACTTC
>.|14|TRBJ1-5|.|TRBV21-1
CASSKVHSNQPQHF
TGTGCCAGCAGCAAAGTGCACAGCAATCAGCCCCAGCATTTT
>TRBD1|17|TRBJ2-2|.|TRBV6-1
CASSTGTGFQRPGELFF
TGTGCCAGCAGTACCGGGACAGGGTTCCAAAGGCCCGGGGAGCTGTTTTTT
>.|15|TRBJ2-1|few|TRBV5-5
CASSLADWPYNEQFF
TGTGCCAGCAGCTTGGCCGATTGGCCCTACAATGAGCAGTTCTTC
>TRBD1|13|TRBJ1-1|many|TRBV29-1
CSVRGGLNTEAFF
TGCAGCGTCCGAGGGGGCCTGAACACTGAAGCTTTCTTT
>.|11|TRBJ1-3|few|TRBV25-1
CATRSRNTIYF
TGTGCCACCAGATCCCGGAACACCATATATTTT
>.|14|TRBJ1-1|.|TRBV19
CASSMWEWGTEAFF
TGTGCCAGTAGTATGTGGGAGTGGGGCACTGAAGCTTTCTTT
>.|14|TRBJ2-3|few|TRBV28
CASSSEEGADTQYF
TGTGCCAGCAGTTCCGAGGAGGGAGCAGATACGCAGTATTTT
>.|12|TRBJ2-3|many|TRBV7-9
CASSAGADTQYF
TGTGCCAGCAGCGCGGGGGCTGATACGCAGTATTTT
>TRBD2|18|TRBJ2-5|few|TRBV3-1
CASSQEVAWETSEETQYF
TGTGCCAGCAGCCAAGAAGTCGCTTGGGAGACTAGCGAGGAGACCCAGTACTTC
>TRBD2|16|TRBJ2-3|few|TRBV19
CASSKGLADYTDTQYF
TGTGCCAGTAGTAAGGGACTAGCGGACTACACAGATACGCAGTATTTT
>TRBD2|14|TRBJ2-1|many|TRBV29-1
CSVLGLAGGWYLFF
TGCAGCGTTCTAGGACTAGCGGGAGGCTGGTATCTGTTCTTC
>.|15|TRBJ2-2|.|TRBV3-1
CACSQVGADTGELFF
TGTGCCTGCAGCCAAGTTGGGGCCGACACCGGGGAGCTGTTTTTT
>TRBD2|13|TRBJ2-1|many|TRBV20-1
CSAYRLADNEQFF
TGCAGTGCCTACCGACTAGCGGACAATGAGCAGTTCTTC
>.|14|TRBJ2-7|.|TRBV11-2
CASSLVGPSGEQYF
TGTGCCAGCAGCTTAGTTGGCCCGAGTGGGGAGCAGTACTTC
>TRBD1|15|TRBJ2-7|few|TRBV5-5
CASSPDRVIPYEQYF
TGTGCCAGCAGCCCGGACAGGGTCATCCCCTACGAGCAGTACTTC
>.|17|TRBJ1-2|many|TRBV7-6
CASSLGAAGSANYGYTF
TGTGCCAGCAGCTTAGGAGCGGCAGGATCAGCTAACTATGGCTACACCTTC
>TRBD1|17|TRBJ1-1|many|TRBV10-3
CAIIQDRAIPSNTEAFF
TGTGCCATCATCCAGGACAGGGCAATCCCCTCGAACACTGAAGCTTTCTTT
>.|15|TRBJ2-5|many|TRBV2
CASSIVAGNQETQYF
TGTGCCAGCAGTATCGTGGCTGGCAACCAAGAGACCCAGTACTTC
>.|11|TRBJ2-1|many|TRBV7-9
CASSLGVAQFF
TGTGCCAGCAGCCTAGGAGTGGCGCAGTTCTTC
>.|12|TRBJ1-2|few|TRBV20-1
CSANQGLYGYTF
TGCAGTGCTAACCAGGGCCTCTATGGCTACACCTTC
>TRBD2|23|TRBJ2-3|.|TRBV28
CASSFPGEGGRLAGGVVGDTQYF
TGTGCCAGCAGTTTCCCGGGCGAAGGCGGAAGACTAGCGGGAGGGGTAGTTGGAGATACGCAGTATTTT